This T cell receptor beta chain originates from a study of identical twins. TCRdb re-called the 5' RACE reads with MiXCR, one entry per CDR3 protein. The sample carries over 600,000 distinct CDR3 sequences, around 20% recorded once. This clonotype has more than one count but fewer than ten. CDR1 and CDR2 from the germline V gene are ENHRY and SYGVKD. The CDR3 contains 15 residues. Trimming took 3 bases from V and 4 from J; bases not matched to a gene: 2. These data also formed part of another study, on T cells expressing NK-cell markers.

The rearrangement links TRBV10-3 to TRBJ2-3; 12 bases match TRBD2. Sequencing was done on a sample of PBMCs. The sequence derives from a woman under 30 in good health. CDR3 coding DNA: TGTGCCATCAGTGAATCTAGCGGGAGGGCAGATACGCAGTATTTT. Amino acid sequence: CAISESSGRADTQYF.